A selection of T cell receptor beta chains follows, all from one sample in a study of CD8 T cells in Susac syndrome. TCRdb reprocessed the immunoSEQ multiplex PCR reads with MiXCR, giving one entry per CDR3 protein. The sample shows around 160,000 distinct CDR3 sequences, more than 90% of them seen only once. Input material: CD4+ T cells from PBMCs. The receptor source for this set is a human donor in good health. Both conserved end residues are part of each CDR3. D genes are given only for firm matches. Size is stated for part of the rows, as once, few or many counts, or as a class when the clone is expanded.

J gene,clone size,V gene,D gene,CDR3 protein,CDR3 DNA
TRBJ1-6,.,TRBV3-1,TRBD1,CASSHGTGGYSPLHF,TGTGCCAGCAGCCATGGGACAGGGGGCTATTCACCCCTCCACTTT
TRBJ1-1,.,TRBV7-9,TRBD1,CASTLTGNAEAFF,TGTGCCAGCACCCTGACAGGGAATGCTGAAGCTTTCTTT
TRBJ1-6,.,TRBV4-3,TRBD1,CASSTMTGDNSPLHF,TGCGCCAGCAGCACTATGACAGGGGATAATTCACCCCTCCACTTT
TRBJ2-3,.,TRBV24-1,TRBD2,CATSPSGGVTDTQYF,TGTGCCACCAGCCCTAGCGGGGGGGTCACAGATACGCAGTATTTT
TRBJ2-2,.,TRBV10-3,.,CAISGTANTGELFF,TGTGCCATCAGTGGGACAGCGAACACCGGGGAGCTGTTTTTT
TRBJ2-3,once,TRBV9,.,CASSVDSTRTDTQYF,TGTGCCAGCAGCGTGGACTCCACCCGCACAGATACGCAGTATTTT
TRBJ1-2,.,TRBV7-6,.,CASSLGRPSSNYGYTF,TGTGCCAGCAGCTTAGGTCGGCCCAGTTCTAACTATGGCTACACCTTC
TRBJ1-6,once,TRBV3-1,.,CASSQRGANSPLHF,TGTGCCAGCAGCCAACGGGGAGCCAATTCACCCCTCCACTTT
TRBJ2-3,.,TRBV20-1,TRBD2,CSAPPSSGGAADTQYF,TGCAGTGCTCCTCCTTCTAGCGGGGGGGCGGCAGATACGCAGTATTTT
TRBJ1-5,.,TRBV20-1,TRBD1,CSALTGDPKPQHF,TGCAGTGCTTTAACAGGGGATCCCAAGCCCCAGCATTTT
TRBJ1-1,few,TRBV20-1,.,CSARSVNTEAFF,TGCAGTGCTAGATCTGTGAACACTGAAGCTTTCTTT
TRBJ2-5,.,TRBV29-1,TRBD2,CSVGWTSGGPGETQYF,TGCAGCGTCGGTTGGACTAGCGGGGGGCCAGGGGAGACCCAGTACTTC
TRBJ2-3,.,TRBV9,.,CASSVVGGITDTQYF,TGTGCCAGCAGCGTGGTGGGAGGCATCACAGATACGCAGTATTTT
TRBJ2-3,.,TRBV28,.,CASSLRQYRTQYF,TGTGCCAGCAGTCTCCGACAGTATCGTACGCAGTATTTT
TRBJ2-7,.,TRBV18,TRBD1,CASSRPGQGMTYEQYF,TGTGCCAGCTCACGCCCGGGACAGGGTATGACCTACGAGCAGTACTTC
TRBJ2-7,.,TRBV20-1,TRBD2,CSARGGGGLNYEQYF,TGCAGTGCTAGAGGAGGCGGGGGGCTAAACTACGAGCAGTACTTC
TRBJ2-7,.,TRBV20-1,TRBD1,CSARDPSRGQYEQYF,TGCAGTGCTAGAGATCCCTCCAGGGGGCAATACGAGCAGTACTTC
TRBJ1-5,.,TRBV27,.,CASSLGWGGDTSNQPQHF,TGTGCCAGCAGTTTAGGCTGGGGGGGGGATACTAGCAATCAGCCCCAGCATTTT
TRBJ1-6,.,TRBV20-1,.,CSARRGEDSPLHF,TGCAGTGCTAGACGAGGGGAGGACTCACCCCTCCACTTT
TRBJ2-7,once,TRBV12-3/TRBV12-4,TRBD1,CASSSGQANEQYF,TGTGCCAGCAGTTCGGGACAGGCCAACGAGCAGTACTTC
TRBJ2-5,.,TRBV7-2,.,CASTPQLQETQYF,TGTGCCAGCACGCCACAGCTTCAAGAGACCCAGTACTTC
TRBJ2-2,.,TRBV30,TRBD1,CAWTQGAGPAGELFF,TGTGCCTGGACCCAGGGGGCGGGACCCGCCGGGGAGCTGTTTTTT
TRBJ2-7,once,TRBV20-1,TRBD2,CSATLADYEQYF,TGCAGTGCTACTCTAGCGGACTACGAGCAGTACTTC
TRBJ2-1,.,TRBV29-1,TRBD1,CSGVDRANYNEQFF,TGCAGCGGGGTGGACAGGGCGAATTACAATGAGCAGTTCTTC
TRBJ2-5,.,TRBV5-1,.,CASSPDGPWETQYF,TGCGCCAGCAGCCCGGATGGGCCGTGGGAGACCCAGTACTTC
TRBJ2-3,.,TRBV2,.,CASTLIRNTQYF,TGTGCCAGCACCCTGATCAGGAATACGCAGTATTTT
TRBJ1-2,.,TRBV11-2,TRBD1,CASSSDRGHGYTF,TGTGCCAGCAGCTCCGACAGGGGCCATGGCTACACCTTC
TRBJ2-5,.,TRBV15,.,CATSRAEAGKETQYF,TGTGCCACCAGCAGAGCGGAAGCGGGTAAAGAGACCCAGTACTTC
TRBJ2-3,.,TRBV5-1,TRBD1,CASSEGAFTDTQYF,TGCGCCAGCAGCGAGGGGGCCTTCACAGATACGCAGTATTTT